This TCR beta chain was documented in a study of blood T cell repertoires in COVID-19. About the study: From T cells, B-cell-depleted T cells, or PBMCs came the material, which was cDNA or gDNA.

Germline CDR1 reads SGHVS; CDR2 reads FQNEAQ. The CDR3 runs to 14 residues. V lost 5 bases and J 11 bases, leaving 21 bases between the germline ends. Original processing methods: Amplification with reference gene primers provided the estimates of nucleated cell counts. Clones were read by immunoSEQ multiplex PCR, and TCRdb kept only the in-frame ones, dropping some. That table supplies the V and J calls and clone size; D and trimming were determined from the DNA. The data contain 220,000 or so clones, 82% of them seen just once; the ten biggest clones take up approximately 4%. The chain employs TRBV7-8 and TRBJ1-1; possible D gene TRBD1, 6 bases. Sequencing used peripheral blood. The receptor's source is a woman older than 75 with acute or convalescent COVID-19. The CDR3 sequence: CASSPRTVMTDAFF. The CDR3 DNA follows: TGTGCCAGCAGCCCCCGGACAGTAATGACGGATGCTTTCTTT.